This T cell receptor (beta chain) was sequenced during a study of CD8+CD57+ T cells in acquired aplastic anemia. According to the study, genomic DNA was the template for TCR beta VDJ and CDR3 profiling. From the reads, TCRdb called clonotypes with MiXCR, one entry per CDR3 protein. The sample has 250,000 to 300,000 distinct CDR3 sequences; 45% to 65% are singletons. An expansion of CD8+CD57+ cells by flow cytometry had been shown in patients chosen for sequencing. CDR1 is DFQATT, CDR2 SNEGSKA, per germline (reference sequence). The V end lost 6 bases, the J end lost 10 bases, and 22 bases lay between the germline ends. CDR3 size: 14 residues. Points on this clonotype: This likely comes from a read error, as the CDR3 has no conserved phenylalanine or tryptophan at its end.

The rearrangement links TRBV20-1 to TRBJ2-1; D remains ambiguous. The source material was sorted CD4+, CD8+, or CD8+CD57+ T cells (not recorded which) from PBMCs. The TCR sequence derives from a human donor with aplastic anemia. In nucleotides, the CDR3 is TGCAGTGCGTGCCCCACCGGAAGACGGAAAGAGCAGTTCTCC. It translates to CSACPTGRRKEQFS.